The clone carrying this T cell receptor beta chain came up many times. Its antigen is not identified. Trimming cost V 0 bases and J 4 bases, with 15 bases left between them. The CDR3 is 17 residues long. CDR1 SGHTA and CDR2 FQGTGA come from the germline V gene. TCRdb ran MiXCR on the 5' RACE reads and lists one entry per CDR3 protein. Found here are under 550,000 distinct CDR3 sequences, about a fifth of them singletons; the top ten hold 15% to 20%. The data are from a study of T cells after yellow fever vaccination. On the study more broadly: SMART-Seq v4 Ultra Low Input prepared the low-cell-number fractions.

Study findings and constraints: Researchers noted that a small share of clonotypes showed up in both CD4 and CD8 compartments. Any FACS-sorted repertoire could hold abundant clonotypes that contaminate it from the bulk population. It was the secondary response that reached its peak faster, day 5 versus 15, but it was weaker.

Sequencing was performed on PBMCs, taken approximately 20 days after the first yellow fever vaccination. This clonotype was obtained from a man between 18 and 35 years old who received the YFV17D yellow fever vaccine. The chain has TRBV7-3 and TRBJ2-2, with D maybe TRBD2 (5 bases). The CDR3 nucleotides are TGTGCCAGCAGCTTAACAAGAGGAGGAGGAGGCACCGGGGAGCTGTTTTTT. Translated: CASSLTRGGGGTGELFF.